Listed below are T cell receptor beta chains from one sample, sequenced in a study of STAT5B mutations in CD4+ large granular lymphocyte leukemia. The repertoire was sequenced with immunoSEQ multiplex PCR; TCRdb's copy has only in-frame clones and lacks some. The table has more than 30,000 clones, 71% seen once. Source material: CD4+ T cells from blood buffy coats. The receptors here all came from a human donor in good health. Both conserved end residues are part of each CDR3. The D gene is left open where the match is weak. The size entry is marked missing in some rows and otherwise reads once, few, many or a size class.

j_call v_call d_call clone_size cdr3_nt cdr3_aa
TRBJ2-7 TRBV7-2 TRBD1 NA TGTGCCAGCAGCTTAAGAGGGGACAGCAACTACGCACCCTACGAGCAGTACTTC CASSLRGDSNYAPYEQYF
TRBJ2-1 TRBV19 NA NA TGTGCCAGTACCCAAAATTGGGGGATGAGCTCCTACAATGAGCAGTTCTTC CASTQNWGMSSYNEQFF
TRBJ1-5 TRBV2 NA NA TGTGCCAGCAGCAAAAAGGGGGGAAATAGCAATCAGCCCCAGCATTTT CASSKKGGNSNQPQHF
TRBJ1-6 TRBV5-8 NA NA TGTGCCAGCAGCCTACCGACGACAGTTTGGTCACCCCTCCACTTT CASSLPTTVWSPLHF
TRBJ1-5 TRBV7-3 NA NA TGTGCCAGCAGCCCCTCAGGCAGCCTCAATCAGCCCCAGCATTTT CASSPSGSLNQPQHF
TRBJ2-1 TRBV28 NA NA TGTGCCAGCAGTTTAGGGTATGAGCAGTTCTTC CASSLGYEQFF
TRBJ1-5 TRBV28 TRBD1 NA TGTGCCAGCAATCAAGGGACAGGAGGCAATCAGCCCCAGCATTTT CASNQGTGGNQPQHF
TRBJ1-1 TRBV5-1 NA NA TGCGCCAGCAGCTTGGAAGGGAACACTGAAGCTTTCTTT CASSLEGNTEAFF
TRBJ1-4 TRBV6-1 TRBD1 NA TGTGCCAGCAGATCGAACAGGGGGGGGGAGGAAAAACTGTTTTTT CASRSNRGGEEKLFF
TRBJ1-1 TRBV30 TRBD1 NA TGTGCCTGGACGGGACAGCCGAACACTGAAGCTTTCTTT CAWTGQPNTEAFF
TRBJ1-1 TRBV6-5 NA NA TGTGCCAGCAGTTTCTCTACAGGGCTGAACACTGAAGCTTTCTTT CASSFSTGLNTEAFF
TRBJ2-7 TRBV28 TRBD2 NA TGTGCCAGCAGCCTTAGCGGGGGTGCCTACGAGCAGTACTTC CASSLSGGAYEQYF
TRBJ2-2 TRBV21-1 NA NA TGTGCCAGTTTTCCAGCCGGCACGAACACCGGGGAGCTGTTTTTT CASFPAGTNTGELFF
TRBJ2-7 TRBV30 NA NA TGTGCCTTGCCCGGGTCGGGCAACTACGAGCAGTACTTC CALPGSGNYEQYF
TRBJ2-1 TRBV6-5 NA NA TGTGCCAGCAGTTACGTGGCGGTTGAGGGTAATGAGCAGTTCTTC CASSYVAVEGNEQFF
TRBJ1-6 TRBV11-2 NA few TGTGCCAGCAGCTCCGGGGTTTTCTATAATTCACCCCTCCACTTT CASSSGVFYNSPLHF
TRBJ2-5 TRBV30 TRBD1 NA TGTGCCTGGAGTCCGGACAGGGGAGTAGAGACCCAGTACTTC CAWSPDRGVETQYF
TRBJ2-7 TRBV7-2 TRBD1 NA TGTGCCAGCAGCCGGTGGGGGACAGGGATAGTAGAAGAGCAGTACTTC CASSRWGTGIVEEQYF
TRBJ1-3 TRBV21-1 NA NA TGTGCCAGCAGCAAAAGACGACAGGGGGACTCTGGAAACACCATATATTTT CASSKRRQGDSGNTIYF
TRBJ2-2 TRBV9 NA NA TGTGCCAGCAGCGTAGCCTCGACCAACACCGGGGAGCTGTTTTTT CASSVASTNTGELFF
TRBJ2-1 TRBV27 NA NA TGTGCCAGCACCCTGGCAAGGAATGAGCAGTTCTTC CASTLARNEQFF
TRBJ2-7 TRBV2 TRBD1 NA TGTGCCAGCAGCCTGGGACAGGGGAGCCACGAGCAGTACTTC CASSLGQGSHEQYF
TRBJ1-2 TRBV10-3 NA medium-sized TGTGCCATCAGTGAGTCGGTAGGGCAGATCTATGGCTACACCTTC CAISESVGQIYGYTF
TRBJ1-5 TRBV5-6 TRBD1 few TGTGCCAGCAGCTGGGGGACAGGAGACAATCAGCCCCAGCATTTT CASSWGTGDNQPQHF
TRBJ1-2 TRBV30 TRBD1 NA TGTGCCTGGGACCGGACAGGGGATTACTATGGCTACACCTTC CAWDRTGDYYGYTF
TRBJ1-1 TRBV6-5 NA NA TGTGCCAGCAGTTCCACCGGACGCTTCACTGAAGCTTTCTTT CASSSTGRFTEAFF
TRBJ1-5 TRBV30 TRBD1 few TGTGCCTGGGCGGGACAGGGCACTCAGCCCCAGCATTTT CAWAGQGTQPQHF
TRBJ2-6 TRBV5-4 NA NA TGTGCCAGCAGCTTGGGCGGGACTCTAAGGGGAGGGGCCAACGTCCTGACTTTC CASSLGGTLRGGANVLTF
TRBJ1-2 TRBV6-5 NA NA TGTGCCAGCAGGGGCCGGGGTAGCTATGGCTACACCTTC CASRGRGSYGYTF
TRBJ1-1 TRBV19 NA NA TGTGCCAGTACTTTAACCGGGACAACTGAAGCTTTCTTT CASTLTGTTEAFF
TRBJ2-2 TRBV18 TRBD1 NA TGTGCCAGCTCCCAACAGGGGACACTGAACACCGGGGAGCTGTTTTTT CASSQQGTLNTGELFF
TRBJ1-6 TRBV5-6 TRBD1 NA TGTGCCAGCACCCCCGGCTGGGGACAGGGGAGTTCACCCCTCCACTTT CASTPGWGQGSSPLHF
TRBJ2-1 TRBV19 NA few TGTGCCAGTAGCAAAAAAACCCAAGGGGATGAGCAGTTCTTC CASSKKTQGDEQFF
TRBJ1-2 TRBV7-9 NA few TGTGCCAGCAGAACCCTCGGGGACTATGGCTACACCTTC CASRTLGDYGYTF
TRBJ2-7 TRBV7-2 NA NA TGTGCCAGCAGCTTAGCCACCGGTGGGACACACTCCTACGAGCAGTACTTC CASSLATGGTHSYEQYF
TRBJ1-1 TRBV11-2 NA NA TGTGCCAGCAGCTTAGATTGGAACACTGAAGCTTTCTTT CASSLDWNTEAFF
TRBJ1-2 TRBV9 NA NA TGTGCCAGCAGCGTAGAAGGAGGAGCCTATGGCTACACCTTC CASSVEGGAYGYTF